Listed below are T cell receptor beta chains from one sample, sequenced in a study of shared clonotypes between healthy human individuals. Measured with immunoSEQ multiplex PCR; TCRdb has only the in-frame clones, and not every one. The data show some 740,000 clones, more than 85% seen once. The specimen was naive CD8+ T cells sorted from blood. The origin of the receptors is a man under 40 in good health. Each CDR3 is given with its conserved first and last residue. Fields, in order: J gene, V gene, D gene, clone size, CDR3 DNA, CDR3 protein. The D gene is left open where the match is weak. Clone size is stated in some rows and not others, as once, few, many or a class when expanded.

J gene: TRBJ1-5; V gene: TRBV27; D gene: NA; clone size: NA; CDR3 DNA: TGTGCCAGCAGGGTGGGCAGTGGGGTTATTCAGCCCCAGCATTTT; CDR3 protein: CASRVGSGVIQPQHF
J gene: TRBJ1-1; V gene: TRBV6-1; D gene: NA; clone size: NA; CDR3 DNA: TGTGCCAGCAGTGCGGGGGGCCTTTGGACTGAAGCTTTCTTT; CDR3 protein: CASSAGGLWTEAFF
J gene: TRBJ2-7; V gene: TRBV9; D gene: TRBD1; clone size: NA; CDR3 DNA: TGTGCCAGCAGCTTGGGACAGGGGTTGTCCGAGCAGTACTTC; CDR3 protein: CASSLGQGLSEQYF
J gene: TRBJ2-1; V gene: TRBV13; D gene: NA; clone size: NA; CDR3 DNA: TGTGCCAGCAGCTTACGACTTTTCAATGAGCAGTTCTTC; CDR3 protein: CASSLRLFNEQFF
J gene: TRBJ2-1; V gene: TRBV14; D gene: NA; clone size: NA; CDR3 DNA: TGTGCCAGCAGCTTACTACGGGGCTCCTACAATGAGCAGTTCTTC; CDR3 protein: CASSLLRGSYNEQFF
J gene: TRBJ1-1; V gene: TRBV19; D gene: TRBD1; clone size: NA; CDR3 DNA: TGTGCCAGTAGTATAGACCACGGACAGGGGGTGAACACTGAAGCTTTCTTT; CDR3 protein: CASSIDHGQGVNTEAFF
J gene: TRBJ2-1; V gene: TRBV27; D gene: NA; clone size: NA; CDR3 DNA: TGTGCCAGCAGTCTTCGGGGCAGCGTCAATGAGCAGTTCTTC; CDR3 protein: CASSLRGSVNEQFF
J gene: TRBJ2-7; V gene: TRBV28; D gene: TRBD2; clone size: NA; CDR3 DNA: TGTGCCAGCAGTTCTCCTAGCGGGAGGGCCCCCTACGAGCAGTACTTC; CDR3 protein: CASSSPSGRAPYEQYF
J gene: TRBJ1-5; V gene: TRBV12-2; D gene: NA; clone size: once; CDR3 DNA: TGTGCAAGTCTCCCATGGGGCCTTAGCAATCAGCCCCAGCATTTT; CDR3 protein: CASLPWGLSNQPQHF
J gene: TRBJ2-5; V gene: TRBV7-9; D gene: NA; clone size: NA; CDR3 DNA: TGTGCCAGCAGCGACGGACCAGAGACCCAGTACTTC; CDR3 protein: CASSDGPETQYF
J gene: TRBJ2-7; V gene: TRBV11-2; D gene: NA; clone size: NA; CDR3 DNA: TGTGCCAGCAGCCCACGAGGGTCCTACGAGCAGTACTTC; CDR3 protein: CASSPRGSYEQYF
J gene: TRBJ2-1; V gene: TRBV9; D gene: TRBD2; clone size: NA; CDR3 DNA: TGTGCCAGCAGCTTGCCGCGGGAGGGCCGGTACAATGAGCAGTTCTTC; CDR3 protein: CASSLPREGRYNEQFF
J gene: TRBJ1-5; V gene: TRBV5-1; D gene: TRBD1; clone size: NA; CDR3 DNA: TGCGCCAGCAGCGAAGGGACAGTCTCAGCCCAGCCCCAGCATTTT; CDR3 protein: CASSEGTVSAQPQHF
J gene: TRBJ1-5; V gene: TRBV6-1; D gene: NA; clone size: NA; CDR3 DNA: TGTGCCAGCAGTGAAGACAGGGTTTACAATCAGCCCCAGCATTTT; CDR3 protein: CASSEDRVYNQPQHF
J gene: TRBJ2-7; V gene: TRBV7-9; D gene: TRBD2; clone size: NA; CDR3 DNA: TGTGCCAGCAGCCCCGGCGGGAGCTCCTACGAGCAGTACTTC; CDR3 protein: CASSPGGSSYEQYF
J gene: TRBJ2-7; V gene: TRBV28; D gene: NA; clone size: NA; CDR3 DNA: TGTGCCAGCAGTTTGCAGCGGGTACCCTACGAGCAGTACTTC; CDR3 protein: CASSLQRVPYEQYF
J gene: TRBJ2-7; V gene: TRBV2; D gene: NA; clone size: NA; CDR3 DNA: TGTGCCAGCATAGGCAGCTTATACGAGCAGTACTTC; CDR3 protein: CASIGSLYEQYF
J gene: TRBJ2-5; V gene: TRBV7-9; D gene: NA; clone size: once; CDR3 DNA: TGTGCCAGCAGCTGGGCAGGGCAAGAGACCCAGTACTTC; CDR3 protein: CASSWAGQETQYF
J gene: TRBJ1-3; V gene: TRBV2; D gene: NA; clone size: NA; CDR3 DNA: TGTGCCAGCAGCCACCCTACGACAGCCTCTGGAAACACCATATATTTT; CDR3 protein: CASSHPTTASGNTIYF
J gene: TRBJ1-5; V gene: TRBV5-5; D gene: NA; clone size: NA; CDR3 DNA: TGTGCCAGCAGCTTGGCAGATTATAGCAATCAGCCCCAGCATTTT; CDR3 protein: CASSLADYSNQPQHF
J gene: TRBJ2-2; V gene: TRBV27; D gene: NA; clone size: NA; CDR3 DNA: TGTGCCAGCAGTATCACCAATGGGGCGGCGAACACCGGGGAGCTGTTTTTT; CDR3 protein: CASSITNGAANTGELFF